Listed here are 29 T cell receptor beta chains from one sample, sequenced in a study of cytomegalovirus exposure and HLA in healthy donors (dated by TCRdb to between 2016 and 2019). The library was built by means of the immunoSEQ multiplex PCR assay. For the multiplex PCR, a mixture combining 60 forward primers for TCR Vbeta segments and 13 reverse primers for TCR Jbeta segments was used. Imported from immuneACCESS, the table was reduced by TCRdb to in-frame sequences with V and J called. These copies leave out some clones; in studies compared against another copy, an unresolved V gene accounts for under half, and the cause of the remainder is not known. The sample has around 120,000 clones on record, around 76% of them singletons. Around 28% of the sample is taken by the ten largest. Source material: PBMCs. The source of these receptors is a man between 60 and 70 years old in good health and CMV-seropositive.

The CDR3 region is CSVGGGGNTEAFF. As DNA, the CDR3 is TGCAGCGTTGGAGGGGGGGGGAACACTGAAGCTTTCTTT. V usage is TRBV29-1 and J usage is TRBJ1-1, with a possible D match to TRBD1 (6 bases). Trimming removed 4 bases from V and 1 base from J, with 10 bases in between. CDR1 and CDR2 from the germline V gene are SQVTM and ANQGSEA. This CDR3 region has 13 residues.

This clone occurred a few times. The chain recombines TRBV10-1 with TRBJ2-7; TRBD1 is a possible D gene (6 bases). V was cut by 3 bases and J by 0 bases, with 12 bases left in between. Germline-derived CDR1 and CDR2 are WNHNN and SYGVQD (reference sequence). There are 15 residues in the CDR3. CDR3 sequence: CASSDPGVGSYEQYF. The CDR3 bases are TGCGCCAGCAGTGACCCAGGGGTCGGCTCCTACGAGCAGTACTTC.

The chain recombines TRBV19 with TRBJ1-1; 8 positions match TRBD1. Germline CDR1 reads LNHDA; CDR2 reads SQIVND (reference sequence). Losses at the gene ends were 4 bases for V and 4 bases for J; bases not matched to a gene: 11. The length of the CDR3 is 16 residues. The chain's CDR3 is CASSTDRGSWGTEAFF. The CDR3 nucleotides are TGTGCCAGTAGTACAGACAGGGGAAGTTGGGGCACTGAAGCTTTCTTT.

This clone appeared a few times. The chain uses TRBV2 and TRBJ1-1; D is possibly TRBD1 (6 bases). The germline V and J ends were trimmed by 10 bases and 2 bases, with 20 bases remaining between them. This CDR3 comprises 15 residues. The germline V gene encodes CDR1 SNHLY and CDR2 FYNNEI. This CDR3 reads CAIRLGQGRNTEAFF. CDR3 bases: TGTGCCATCCGACTTGGGCAGGGGCGTAACACTGAAGCTTTCTTT. Based on the CDR3 plus reference TRBV2 and TRBJ1-1, the full variable domain is EPEVTQTPSHQVTQMGQEVILRCVPISNHLYFYWYRQILGQKVEFLVSFYNNEISEKSEIFDDQFSVERPDGSNFTLKIRSTKLEDSAMYFCAIRLGQGRNTEAFFGQGTRLTVV.

V usage is TRBV4-1 and J usage is TRBJ2-7; D might be TRBD1 (6 bases). The CDR3 spans 18 residues. The V gene lost 0 bases and the J gene lost 0 bases, with 18 bases spanning the gap. Germline CDR1 and CDR2: MGHRA and YSYEKL. The CDR3 protein is CASSQDLPAGTLSYEQYF. The CDR3 bases are TGCGCCAGCAGCCAAGATCTGCCTGCAGGGACACTCTCCTACGAGCAGTACTTC.

The chain carries TRBV4-1 and TRBJ2-4; tentatively, D is TRBD1 (5 bases). Germline V gene lookup returns CDR1 MGHRA and CDR2 YSYEKL. The CDR3 has 13 residues. V lost 1 base and J lost 4, with 5 bases in between. Written as DNA, the CDR3 is TGCGCCAGCAGCCAAGGACAGAAAAACATTCAGTACTTC. Its protein product is CASSQGQKNIQYF.

As for this clone: The missing conserved phenylalanine or tryptophan at the end of this CDR3 makes a read error likely. Because the CDR3's place on the DNA is in doubt, the DNA is left out and the CDR3 is given as listed by TCRdb. V and J are TRBV20-1 and TRBJ2-7; the table assigns TRBD2, which was not confirmed against the DNA. With termini counted, the CDR3 has 10 amino acids. Germline V gene sequence: CDR1 DFQATT, CDR2 SNEGSKA (reference sequence). The CDR3 here is CSARDPGLEA.

In its sample, this clone was seen once. The chain combines TRBV2 with TRBJ1-1; D is ambiguous. Germline loops: CDR1 SNHLY, CDR2 FYNNEI. Deletions cut 7 bases from V and 2 bases from J, with 11 bases between. The CDR3 length is 13 residues. The CDR3 loop is CASILQPNTEAFF. In nucleotides, the CDR3 is TGTGCCAGCATTCTACAGCCTAACACTGAAGCTTTCTTT. Together with reference TRBV2 and TRBJ1-1, the CDR3 gives the full variable domain: EPEVTQTPSHQVTQMGQEVILRCVPISNHLYFYWYRQILGQKVEFLVSFYNNEISEKSEIFDDQFSVERPDGSNFTLKIRSTKLEDSAMYFCASILQPNTEAFFGQGTRLTVV.

The genes are TRBV11-2 and TRBJ2-1; 8 bases line up with TRBD2. Germline CDR1 is SGHAT and CDR2 is FQNNGV. This CDR3 is 16 amino acids long. V was clipped by 1 base and J by 3 bases; unmatched bases: 5. In nucleotides, the CDR3 is TGTGCCAGCAGCTTAGTGGGCGGGAGGTACTACAATGAGCAGTTCTTC. Translation: CASSLVGGRYYNEQFF.

The V call is TRBV4-1, the J call TRBJ1-1, with D unclear. The ends were cut back, 0 bases at V and 7 bases at J, with 15 bases in the middle. This CDR3 has 15 amino acids. The germline CDR1 and CDR2 sequences are MGHRA and YSYEKL. The CDR3 sequence is CASSQDYQWAFEAFF. The CDR3 bases are TGCGCCAGCAGCCAAGACTACCAGTGGGCCTTTGAAGCTTTCTTT.

CDR3 sequence: CASSPNAGATEAFF. For the CDR3, the DNA is TGTGCCAGCAGCCCTAATGCTGGGGCCACTGAAGCTTTCTTT. V gene TRBV4-2 combines with J gene TRBJ1-1; TRBD1 is a possible D gene (5 bases). V gave up 4 bases and J gave up 4 bases, with 13 bases separating them. The CDR3 covers 14 residues. Germline values: CDR1 LGHNA, CDR2 YNFKEQ.

The chain carries TRBV5-4 and TRBJ2-1; D is unresolved. This CDR3 has 14 amino acids. The germline gives CDR1 SGHNT, CDR2 YYREEE (reference sequence). The V and J ends lost 4 bases and 9 bases respectively, with 17 bases between them. CDR3: CASSPTTLVSEQFF. CDR3 DNA: TGTGCCAGCAGCCCAACAACCCTAGTGAGTGAGCAGTTCTTC.

Only a few counts were recorded for this clone. The J gene is TRBJ1-1, the V gene TRBV7-9; D is ambiguous. The length of the CDR3 is 12 residues. CDR1 is SEHNR, CDR2 FQNEAQ, per germline (reference sequence). Trimming stripped 1 base from V and 5 bases from J, with 5 bases between. DNA of the CDR3: TGTGCCAGCAGCTTAGGGAGGACTGAAGCTTTCTTT. It codes for CASSLGRTEAFF.

The rearrangement links TRBV5-5 to TRBJ1-1, with D tentatively TRBD1 (5 bases). CDR3 size: 13 residues. Germline V gene data show CDR1 as SGHKS and CDR2 as YYEKEE (reference sequence). Deletions cut 3 bases from V and 4 bases from J, with 10 bases between. CDR3 DNA sequence: TGTGCCAGCAGCTCTCAGGGAGGCACTGAAGCTTTCTTT. Amino acid sequence: CASSSQGGTEAFF.

The CDR3 is CASSLVASSAEQFF. In nucleotides, the CDR3 is TGTGCCAGCAGCTTAGTGGCTAGCTCGGCTGAGCAGTTCTTC. This chain connects TRBV11-3 to TRBJ2-1; TRBD2 is a possible D gene (5 bases). CDR3 length equals 14 residues. Germline V gene sequence: CDR1 SGHNT, CDR2 YENEEA. Trimming took 1 base from V and 9 from J, leaving 13 bases between them.

V gene TRBV6-6 combines with J gene TRBJ1-1; D remains ambiguous. CDR3 length: 13 residues. The germline gives CDR1 MNHNY, CDR2 SVGAGI (reference sequence). V was trimmed by 7 bases and J by 0 bases, leaving 9 bases between them. CDR3 loop: CASNTNMNTEAFF. CDR3 DNA: TGTGCCAGCAATACGAACATGAACACTGAAGCTTTCTTT.

The gene calls are TRBV2 and TRBJ2-6; D is uncertain. V lost 5 bases, J lost 0 bases, and 11 bases lay in between. Germline CDR1 reads SNHLY; CDR2 reads FYNNEI. The CDR3 runs 16 residues. This CDR3 reads CASSSRGASGANVLTF. The DNA for the CDR3 is TGTGCCAGCAGTTCGCGCGGAGCCTCTGGGGCCAACGTCCTGACTTTC.

The chain combines TRBV7-9 with TRBJ2-7; a possible D gene is TRBD1 (6 bases). The length of the CDR3 is 15 residues. V dropped 7 bases and J dropped 2 bases, with 18 bases sitting between them. Germline loops: CDR1 SEHNR, CDR2 FQNEAQ (reference sequence). The CDR3 protein is CASTTWSGETYEQYF. CDR3 nucleotides: TGTGCCAGCACCACTTGGTCAGGGGAGACCTACGAGCAGTACTTC.

This chain connects TRBV30 to TRBJ2-7; D uncertain. The CDR3 spans 12 residues. Germline-derived CDR1 and CDR2 are GTSNPN and SVGIG (reference sequence). Trimming left V 0 bases short and J 3 bases short, with 6 bases between. CDR3 protein: CAWSVSYYEQYF. CDR3 DNA sequence: TGTGCCTGGAGTGTATCGTACTACGAGCAGTACTTC.

In nucleotides, the CDR3 is TGTGCCAGCAGTGAAGGACAGGGGGCGTTCTATGAGCAGTTCTTC. Protein: CASSEGQGAFYEQFF. V usage is TRBV6-1 and J usage is TRBJ2-1, with 10 bases aligning to TRBD1. V dropped 1 base and J dropped 8; count of bases not matched to a gene: 5. Germline V gene sequence: CDR1 MNHNS, CDR2 SASEGT. The CDR3 contains 15 residues.

This chain joins TRBV15 and TRBJ1-1; D not certain. The CDR3 loop spans 12 amino acids. The germline V gene has CDR1 LNHNV and CDR2 YYDKDF (reference sequence). The ends were cut back, 0 bases at V and 5 bases at J, with 4 bases in the middle. The CDR3 DNA reads TGTGCCACCAGCAGAGATCAGACTGAAGCTTTCTTT. It yields the protein CATSRDQTEAFF. The full variable domain, in which reference TRBV15 and TRBJ1-1 provide the parts outside the CDR3, is DAMVIQNPRYQVTQFGKPVTLSCSQTLNHNVMYWYQQKSSQAPKLLFHYYDKDFNNEADTPDNFQSRRPNTSFCFLDIRSPGLGDTAMYLCATSRDQTEAFFGQGTRLTVV.

The chain joins TRBV28 to TRBJ2-1, with 10 bases aligning to TRBD2. CDR1 is MDHEN, CDR2 SYDVKM, per germline. CDR3 length equals 16 residues. V was clipped by 6 bases and J by 2 bases; unmatched bases: 7. In nucleotides, the CDR3 is TGTGCCAGCAGCCTAGCGGGAGTGCCTCCCTACAATGAGCAGTTCTTC. The encoded protein is CASSLAGVPPYNEQFF.

The rearrangement links TRBV7-8 to TRBJ2-5; D possibly corresponds to TRBD2 (6 bases). CDR1 and CDR2 from the germline V gene are SGHVS and FQNEAQ. CDR3 length: 15 amino acids. V lost 8 bases, J lost 5 bases, and 21 bases lay in between. The CDR3 is CASGTGGRLRETQYF. The CDR3 DNA reads as TGTGCCAGCGGGACCGGAGGGCGCCTGCGGGAGACCCAGTACTTC.

The chain recombines TRBV15 with TRBJ1-2; TRBD1 matches 7 bases. This CDR3 is built from 14 residues. Germline V gene sequence: CDR1 LNHNV, CDR2 YYDKDF (reference sequence). The ends lost 0 bases at V and 7 bases at J; junction bases unmatched: 5. The DNA of the CDR3 is TGTGCCACCAGCAGAGATCAGACAGGGACTGGCTACACCTTC. This codes for CATSRDQTGTGYTF. The variable domain in full, with the rest retrieved from reference TRBV15 and TRBJ1-2, is DAMVIQNPRYQVTQFGKPVTLSCSQTLNHNVMYWYQQKSSQAPKLLFHYYDKDFNNEADTPDNFQSRRPNTSFCFLDIRSPGLGDTAMYLCATSRDQTGTGYTFGSGTRLTVV.

The J gene is TRBJ1-2, the V gene TRBV27; 9 nucleotides match TRBD1. J lost 2 bases, V lost 3 bases, and 4 bases had no gene match. Germline-derived CDR1 and CDR2 are MNHEY and SMNVEV (reference sequence). The CDR3 spans 15 residues. The CDR3 region has the DNA TGTGCCAGCAGTTTGGGACAGGGTGACAACTATGGCTACACCTTC. Protein product: CASSLGQGDNYGYTF.

The rearrangement joins TRBV7-9 to TRBJ1-5, with D possibly TRBD1 on 6 matching bases. This CDR3 has 12 residues. V dropped 5 bases and J dropped 6 bases, with 8 bases sitting between them. The germline CDR1 and CDR2 sequences are SEHNR and FQNEAQ (reference sequence). CDR3: CASSEGGQPQHF. The CDR3, as DNA: TGTGCCAGCAGCGAAGGGGGTCAGCCCCAGCATTTT.

V and J are TRBV9 and TRBJ1-4; 10 nucleotides match TRBD1. The V segment lost 3 bases and the J segment 7 bases; nucleotides outside the gene matches: 6. Germline CDR1 is SGDLS and CDR2 is YYNGEE. This CDR3 has 15 amino acids. The chain's CDR3 is CASSATGTGAEKLFF. DNA for the CDR3: TGTGCCAGCAGCGCCACCGGGACAGGGGCTGAAAAACTGTTTTTT.

The CDR3 protein is CASSSSGRNYGYTF. In DNA form, the CDR3 reads TGTGCCAGCAGCTCATCGGGGAGGAACTATGGCTACACCTTC. The chain combines TRBV7-9 with TRBJ1-2; D not resolved. Germline lookup yields CDR1 SEHNR and CDR2 FQNEAQ (reference sequence). The germline V and J ends were trimmed by 4 bases and 2 bases, with 11 bases remaining between them. This CDR3 has 14 residues.

The rearrangement uses TRBV6-6 and TRBJ2-6; 9 bases line up with TRBD2. With 8 bases clipped from V and 0 bases from J, the junction kept 5 bases outside the gene matches. CDR3 length equals 16 residues. Germline CDR1 is MNHNY and CDR2 is SVGAGI (reference sequence). The CDR3 DNA sequence: TGTGCCAGCGGGCGGGAGGGGATCTCTGGGGCCAACGTCCTGACTTTC. This translates into CASGREGISGANVLTF.